This section outlines one TCR beta chain sequence together with its context. From the 5' RACE reads, TCRdb called clonotypes with MiXCR, one entry per CDR3 protein. The sample carries about 260,000 distinct CDR3 sequences, roughly 7% recorded once. The data were taken from a study of identical twins. CDR3 length: 17 residues. The V gene's germline CDR1 is SGHRS and CDR2 YFSETQ. Trimming cost V 2 bases and J 4 bases, with 19 bases left between them. The data also belong to a second study, concerning yellow fever vaccine responses in identical twins.

Sequencing was performed on memory (CD45RO+) T cells sorted from blood. This sequence joins TRBV5-1 and TRBJ2-1; D unclear. The receptor was derived from a woman younger than 35 in good health. The CDR3 loop is CASSFLGPETGYNEQFF. DNA for the CDR3: TGCGCCAGCAGCTTTCTAGGCCCGGAGACTGGGTACAATGAGCAGTTCTTC.